Listed below are T cell receptor beta chains from one sample, sequenced in a study of cytomegalovirus exposure and HLA in healthy donors. The method was immunoSEQ multiplex PCR; TCRdb's version includes in-frame clones alone and lacks a portion of them. The sample records some 120,000 clones, about four fifths being singletons. Specimen: PBMCs. All receptors derive from a man between 25 and 39 years old in good health and CMV-seropositive. Both conserved end residues are part of each CDR3. The order of the fields is V gene, D gene, J gene, clone size, CDR3 DNA, CDR3 protein. The D gene is left open where the match is weak. Rows may omit the clone size; those that give it use once, few, many or a size class.

TRBV7-6	TRBD2	TRBJ2-3	-	TGTGCCAGCAGCTCCTTAGCGGGGGGCCAAGGAGATACGCAGTATTTT	CASSSLAGGQGDTQYF
TRBV6-1	-	TRBJ2-3	-	TGTGCCAGCAGTGTAAGAGGGATTAGCACAGATACGCAGTATTTT	CASSVRGISTDTQYF
TRBV27	TRBD2	TRBJ2-1	-	TGTGCCAGCAGTTCCCGCCGACTAGCGGGGAGTTACAATGAGCAGTTCTTC	CASSSRRLAGSYNEQFF
TRBV28	TRBD1	TRBJ1-2	-	TGTGCCAGCAGTTTAGGGACAGGGGACGGCTACACCTTC	CASSLGTGDGYTF
TRBV9	-	TRBJ1-2	once	TGTGCCAGCAGCGAGGGTGGAGGGGACGGCTACACCTTC	CASSEGGGDGYTF
TRBV7-6	TRBD1	TRBJ1-3	-	TGTGCCAGCAGCCAATTACAGGGGGGAGGTGGAAACACCATATATTTT	CASSQLQGGGGNTIYF
TRBV5-8	-	TRBJ2-5	-	TGTGCCAGCAGCTGGAGGGGATACCAAGAGACCCAGTACTTC	CASSWRGYQETQYF
TRBV7-3	TRBD1	TRBJ2-1	-	TGTGCCAGCAGCCTCGGGACAGGGATCTACAATGAGCAGTTCTTC	CASSLGTGIYNEQFF
TRBV25-1	-	TRBJ2-3	-	TGTGCCACCTCTGGGGGGGGCGCGGGTGGGTCAGATACGCAGTATTTT	CATSGGGAGGSDTQYF
TRBV18	TRBD1	TRBJ1-2	-	TGTGCCAGCTCCCCGGGACAGGGGCTCTATGGCTACACCTTC	CASSPGQGLYGYTF
TRBV4-1	-	TRBJ2-7	few	TGCGCCAGCAGCCACGGTGGACAGTACGAGCAGTACTTC	CASSHGGQYEQYF
TRBV4-1	-	TRBJ1-1	-	TGCGCCAGCAGCCAAGCAGGGGACACTGAAGCTTTCTTT	CASSQAGDTEAFF
TRBV30	TRBD1	TRBJ1-4	-	TGTGCCTGGAGGGGACAGGGGGCAGGTGAAAAACTGTTTTTT	CAWRGQGAGEKLFF
TRBV19	TRBD1	TRBJ1-1	-	TGTGCCAGTAGTCCCGGGACAGGGATGCTGGGCACTGAAGCTTTCTTT	CASSPGTGMLGTEAFF
TRBV13	TRBD1	TRBJ2-7	-	TGTGCCAGCAGCCTCACCGGGACAGGGGCCCACGAGCAGTACTTC	CASSLTGTGAHEQYF
TRBV9	TRBD1	TRBJ1-1	-	TGTGCCAGCAGCGTAGGGGGACAGGGCACTGAAGCTTTCTTT	CASSVGGQGTEAFF
TRBV2	TRBD1	TRBJ1-6	-	TGTGCCAGCACCGTAAGGACAGGGGATAATTCACCCCTCCACTTT	CASTVRTGDNSPLHF
TRBV15	TRBD2	TRBJ2-1	-	TGTGCCACCAGCAAGGGGACTAGCGGGGGTAGGGCCTACAATGAGCAGTTCTTC	CATSKGTSGGRAYNEQFF
TRBV27	-	TRBJ2-7	-	TGTGCCAGCAGTGCCTCGGGAAGGGAGAGGAACGAGCAGTACTTC	CASSASGRERNEQYF
TRBV5-1	TRBD2	TRBJ2-3	-	TGCGCCAGCAGCTGGGGGGGAACGTTCACAGATACGCAGTATTTT	CASSWGGTFTDTQYF
TRBV19	TRBD1	TRBJ1-1	-	TGTGCCACCCTAGACAGGGCCATGAACACTGAAGCTTTCTTT	CATLDRAMNTEAFF
TRBV19	-	TRBJ2-5	-	TGTGCCAGTAGCAACAGGGTACCAGAGACCCAGTACTTC	CASSNRVPETQYF
TRBV19	-	TRBJ1-1	-	TGTGCCAGTAGTATAGAATTGGCAGTCGAAGCTTTCTTT	CASSIELAVEAFF
TRBV7-2	-	TRBJ2-5	few	TGTGCCAGCAGCTTAGTGAGGGAAGGGGGGACCCAGTACTTC	CASSLVREGGTQYF
TRBV2	-	TRBJ1-5	-	TGTGCCAGCAGTGGAGGTTTGGGCAATCAGCCCCAGCATTTT	CASSGGLGNQPQHF
TRBV10-3	-	TRBJ1-3	-	TGTGCCTCTCAGCGGGCAGGGGGAAACACCATATATTTT	CASQRAGGNTIYF
TRBV7-2	TRBD2	TRBJ2-7	-	TGTGCCAGCAGCTTCTCGGGGGGTCCCTACGAGCAGTACTTC	CASSFSGGPYEQYF
TRBV2	TRBD2	TRBJ2-3	-	TGTGCCAGCAGTGCTGATAGCGGGTCCACAGATACGCAGTATTTT	CASSADSGSTDTQYF
TRBV14	-	TRBJ2-3	once	TGTGCCAGCAGCCAGGTTACAGGCACAGATACGCAGTATTTT	CASSQVTGTDTQYF
TRBV2	-	TRBJ2-3	-	TGTGCCAGCAGTGATGCGAGGGTCCAAAGCACAGATACGCAGTATTTT	CASSDARVQSTDTQYF
TRBV11-2	TRBD1	TRBJ2-7	-	TGTGCCAGCAGCCCCGGGACAGTCCGCGGATACGAGCAGTACTTC	CASSPGTVRGYEQYF
TRBV5-1	TRBD1	TRBJ1-1	-	TGCGCCAGCAGCAACCGACAGGGAAACACTGAAGCTTTCTTT	CASSNRQGNTEAFF
TRBV7-2	-	TRBJ1-2	few	TGTGCCAGCACCGCGGCGGGGGGCTTTTCCTATGGCTACACCTTC	CASTAAGGFSYGYTF
TRBV19	TRBD1	TRBJ2-7	-	TGTGCCAGTAGTATCACAGGGGTGTTTCACGAGCAGTACTTC	CASSITGVFHEQYF
TRBV15	-	TRBJ1-2	-	TGTGCCACCAGCAGCTTACAGGGATTCGGCTATGGCTACACCTTC	CATSSLQGFGYGYTF
TRBV6-1	-	TRBJ2-7	-	TGTGCCAGCTGTATCGAGCAGTACTTC	CASCIEQYF
TRBV5-4	TRBD1	TRBJ2-7	-	TGTGCCAGCAGAAAGGACAGGGGGTCCTACGAGCAGTACTTC	CASRKDRGSYEQYF